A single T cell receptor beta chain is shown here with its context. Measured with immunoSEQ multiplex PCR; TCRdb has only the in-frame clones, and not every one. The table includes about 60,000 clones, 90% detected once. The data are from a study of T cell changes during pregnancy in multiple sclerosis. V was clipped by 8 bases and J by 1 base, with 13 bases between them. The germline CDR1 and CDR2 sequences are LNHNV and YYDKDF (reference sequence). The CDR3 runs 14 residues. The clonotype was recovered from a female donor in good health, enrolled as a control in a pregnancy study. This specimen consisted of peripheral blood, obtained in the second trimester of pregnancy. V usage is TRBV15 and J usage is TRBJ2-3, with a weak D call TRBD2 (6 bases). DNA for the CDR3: TGTGCCACCGGGCACTCGGGGGGCACAGATACGCAGTATTTT. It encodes CATGHSGGTDTQYF.